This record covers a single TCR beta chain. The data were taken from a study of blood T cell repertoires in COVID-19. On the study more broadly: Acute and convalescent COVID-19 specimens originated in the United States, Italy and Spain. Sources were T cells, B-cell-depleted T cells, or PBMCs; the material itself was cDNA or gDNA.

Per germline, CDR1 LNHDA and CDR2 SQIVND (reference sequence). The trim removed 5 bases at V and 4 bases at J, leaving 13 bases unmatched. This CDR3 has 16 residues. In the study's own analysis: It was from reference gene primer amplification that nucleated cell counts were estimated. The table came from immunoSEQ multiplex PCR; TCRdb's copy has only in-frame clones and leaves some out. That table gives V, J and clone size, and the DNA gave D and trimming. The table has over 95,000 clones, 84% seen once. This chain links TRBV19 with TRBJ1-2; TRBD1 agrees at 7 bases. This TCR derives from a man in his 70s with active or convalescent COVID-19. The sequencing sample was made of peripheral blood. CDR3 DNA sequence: TGTGCCAGTAGTGAGGTAGGACAGGCTTCCTCCTATGGCTACACCTTC. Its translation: CASSEVGQASSYGYTF. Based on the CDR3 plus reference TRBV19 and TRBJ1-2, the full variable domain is DGGITQSPKYLFRKEGQNVTLSCEQNLNHDAMYWYRQDPGQGLRLIYYSQIVNDFQKGDIAEGYSVSREKKESFPLTVTSAQKNPTAFYLCASSEVGQASSYGYTFGSGTRLTVV.